The 23 T cell receptor beta chains below were found in one sample sequenced in a study of human T cells and chemical hapten exposure. TCRdb re-derived calls from the RACE reads in MiXCR, one entry per CDR3 protein. The sample holds about 340,000 distinct CDR3 sequences; 6% to 8.5% are singletons and the top ten take approximately 8.9%. Described time point: patch test 1, 2 weeks after DPC sensitization. Treatment defined: therapeutic diphenylcyclopropenone sensitization with weekly scalp DPC. This material consisted of whole blood, taken in connection with sensitization to the hapten diphenylcyclopropenone (DPC). These receptors were obtained from a woman younger than 30 with alopecia areata. Some clones in this sample may be carry-over from other donors' samples.

The chain uses TRBV3-1 and TRBJ2-5; 7 nucleotides line up with TRBD1. With V trimmed by 4 bases and J by 3 bases, 5 bases remained unmatched. CDR3 length equals 14 residues. Germline V gene data show CDR1 as LGHDT and CDR2 as YNNKEL (reference sequence). Here the CDR3 DNA reads TGTGCCAGCAGCCTCGGGGACAGCGAAGAGACCCAGTACTTC. This gives the protein CASSLGDSEETQYF.

This clonotype showed up just a few times. The chain joins TRBV6-6 to TRBJ2-7, with D maybe TRBD2 (6 bases). In germline, CDR1 is MNHNY, CDR2 SVGAGI (reference sequence). V was pared by 5 bases and J by 1 base, with 18 bases between. CDR3 length: 16 amino acids. DNA for the CDR3: TGTGCCAGCAGTCGGGATGGCTCGGAGGGGTCCTACGAGCAGTACTTC. Encoded protein: CASSRDGSEGSYEQYF.

This clonotype was counted many times. The genes are TRBV14 and TRBJ2-7; no firm D call. Trimming removed 1 base at V and 8 bases at J, with 18 bases between. In germline, CDR1 is SGHDN, CDR2 FVKESK. The CDR3 is 15 residues long. The CDR3 DNA sequence: TGTGCCAGCAGCCAAGTCACCAGGAGCTCTACCAAGCAGTACTTC. It encodes CASSQVTRSSTKQYF.

This sequence joins TRBV2 and TRBJ1-2, with 11 bases aligning to TRBD1. This CDR3 comprises 18 residues. Per germline, CDR1 SNHLY and CDR2 FYNNEI. Unmatched junction bases numbered 14, after V lost 6 bases and J lost 2 bases. The CDR3 region has the DNA TGTGCCAGCAGCCACTACCGGGACAGGGGGATCGAAAACTATGGCTACACCTTC. Translating it yields CASSHYRDRGIENYGYTF.

The J gene is TRBJ2-3, the V gene TRBV6-1; D could derive from TRBD1 or TRBD2 (5 bases each). The CDR3 runs 15 residues. Trimming shortened V by 2 bases and J by 2 bases, and 11 bases separated the two germline ends. Germline V gene lookup returns CDR1 MNHNS and CDR2 SASEGT. For the CDR3, the DNA is TGTGCCAGCAGTGAATGGGGGATCCTCACAGATACGCAGTATTTT. Translation gives CASSEWGILTDTQYF.

This clonotype was observed many times. The chain is built from TRBV6-1 and TRBJ2-3; no clear D gene. V was pared by 7 bases and J by 0 bases, with 11 bases between. Germline V lookup: CDR1 MNHNS, CDR2 SASEGT. The length of the CDR3 is 14 residues. In DNA, the CDR3 is TGTGCCAGCACCCCGATGACTAGCACAGATACGCAGTATTTT. Protein: CASTPMTSTDTQYF.

V and J are TRBV29-1 and TRBJ2-7; 9 bases match TRBD1. The ends lost 8 bases at V and 6 bases at J; junction bases unmatched: 8. Germline loops: CDR1 SQVTM, CDR2 ANQGSEA. The CDR3 contains 12 residues. The CDR3 DNA reads TGCAGCAGTACCGGGACAGGGAGCGAGCAGTACTTC. Its protein is CSSTGTGSEQYF.

Of note for this clonotype: This may be a read error, as it is one base from a much larger clone. In this CDR3 the conserved last residue, phenylalanine or tryptophan, is missing, so a read error is likely. Written as DNA, the CDR3 is TGCGCCAGCAGCTTGGACGGTACTAGCACAGATACGCAGTATTTA. Translated, it gives CASSLDGTSTDTQYL. The chain uses TRBV5-1 and TRBJ2-3; unclear D gene. The germline V and J ends were trimmed by 0 bases and 0 bases, with 8 bases remaining between them. The CDR3 totals 15 residues. The V gene's germline CDR1 is SGHRS and CDR2 YFSETQ.

The CDR3 reads CASSRAGDEQYF. CDR3 DNA: TGTGCCAGCAGCCGTGCAGGTGACGAGCAGTACTTC. The rearrangement joins TRBV7-2 to TRBJ2-7; D is unclear. Trimming took 5 bases from V and 5 from J, leaving 10 bases between them. CDR1 SGHTA and CDR2 FQGNSA come from the germline V gene. The CDR3 runs to 12 residues. Looking up the rest from reference TRBV7-2 and TRBJ2-7 gives the full variable domain: GAGVSQSPSNKVTEKGKDVELRCDPISGHTALYWYRQSLGQGLEFLIYFQGNSAPDKSGLPSDRFSAERTGGSVSTLTIQRTQQEDSAVYLCASSRAGDEQYFGPGTRLTVT.

This chain connects TRBV25-1 to TRBJ2-7; unclear D gene. Germline CDR1 and CDR2: MGHDK and SYGVNS. The germline V and J ends were trimmed by 4 bases and 6 bases, with 7 bases remaining between them. The CDR3 sequence is 11 residues long. DNA of the CDR3: TGTGCCAGCAGTGGTGCACTCGAGCAGTACTTC. As protein: CASSGALEQYF.

This chain links TRBV20-1 with TRBJ1-2, with 10 bases lining up with TRBD1. The germline CDR1 and CDR2 sequences are DFQATT and SNEGSKA (reference sequence). The CDR3 runs to 13 residues. V gave up 6 bases and J gave up 8 bases; unmatched junction bases: 9. The CDR3 nucleotides read TGCAGTGCCCCGGGACAGGGGAAGGAGGGCTACACCTTC. It encodes CSAPGQGKEGYTF.

This CDR3 reads CASRTRDGVYEQYF. CDR3 sequence (DNA): TGTGCCAGCAGGACCCGGGACGGAGTCTACGAGCAGTACTTC. The chain has TRBV25-1 and TRBJ2-7, with D perhaps TRBD1 or TRBD2 (5 bases each). Germline-derived CDR1 and CDR2 are MGHDK and SYGVNS. The CDR3 is 14 amino acids. Trimming cost V 6 bases and J 3 bases, with 15 bases left between them.

This clonotype was counted a few times. The chain recombines TRBV10-3 with TRBJ2-3, with 15 bases that match TRBD2. The CDR3 loop spans 16 amino acids. Germline loops: CDR1 ENHRY, CDR2 SYGVKD. V shed 4 bases, J shed 6 bases, and the junction held 5 bases outside the gene matches. CDR3 amino acids: CAISGTSGGAGDTQYF. Written as DNA, the CDR3 is TGTGCCATCAGTGGGACTAGCGGGGGGGCCGGTGATACGCAGTATTTT.

In regard to this clonotype: A single base separates this from a much larger clone, so it may be a read error. This chain uses TRBV29-1 with TRBJ2-3; D perhaps matches TRBD1 (6 bases). CDR3 length: 14 residues. Per the germline V gene, CDR1 is SQVTM and CDR2 is ANQGSEA. The CDR3, as DNA: TGCAGCGTTGGGGCCCAGGGAAGGACAGATACGCATTATTTT. Translated: CSVGAQGRTDTHYF.

This clonotype was detected a few times. V and J are TRBV28 and TRBJ2-3, with D unresolved. The CDR3 has 15 residues. V lost 2 bases to trimming and J lost 1 base, with 10 bases between them. The germline gives CDR1 MDHEN, CDR2 SYDVKM. The CDR3 region has the DNA TGTGCCAGCAGTTTAGCTGCTCAGGGCACAGATACGCAGTATTTT. Protein sequence: CASSLAAQGTDTQYF. Combining the CDR3 with reference TRBV28 and TRBJ2-3 gives the whole variable domain DVKVTQSSRYLVKRTGEKVFLECVQDMDHENMFWYRQDPGLGLRLIYFSYDVKMKEKGDIPEGYSVSREKKERFSLILESASTNQTSMYLCASSLAAQGTDTQYFGPGTRLTVL.

This clonotype was counted a few times. The rearrangement joins TRBV18 to TRBJ1-2, with D uncertain. The germline CDR1 and CDR2 sequences are KGHSH and LQKENI. V dropped 3 bases and J dropped 8 bases, with 10 bases sitting between them. The CDR3 is made up of 12 amino acids. The CDR3 spells CASSPFNGGYTF. CDR3 in DNA: TGTGCCAGCTCACCGTTCAATGGAGGCTACACCTTC.

This clonotype occurred a few times. The gene calls are TRBV5-1 and TRBJ2-3; possibly TRBD2 for D (6 bases). Trimming left V 4 bases short and J 10 bases short, with 22 bases between. The CDR3 is 15 residues long. Germline-derived CDR1 and CDR2 are SGHRS and YFSETQ. The CDR3 loop reads CASSLGTAGWAPQYF. CDR3 nucleotides: TGCGCCAGCAGCCTCGGGACTGCTGGGTGGGCCCCGCAGTATTTT.

As regards this clonotype: Being one base from a much bigger clone, this may be a read error. The chain employs TRBV6-2 or TRBV6-3 and TRBJ2-2; 8 positions match TRBD1. Germline lookup yields CDR1 MNHEY and CDR2 SVGEGT. The CDR3 is 14 residues long. CDR3 nucleotide sequence: TGTGCCAGCAGTTACTCCCAGGGGGCCGGGGAGCTGATTTTT. The encoded protein is CASSYSQGAGELIF.

This clonotype was seen at least ten times. V gene TRBV12-3 or TRBV12-4 combines with J gene TRBJ2-3, with 9 bases aligning to TRBD1. With 5 bases clipped from V and 4 bases from J, the junction kept 10 bases outside the gene matches. This CDR3 has 16 residues. The CDR3 spells CASSHRPGQGADTQYF. Written as DNA, the CDR3 is TGTGCCAGCAGTCACCGTCCGGGACAGGGCGCAGATACGCAGTATTTT.

This clonotype was counted only a few times. The chain links TRBV28 to TRBJ1-1, with 10 bases identical to TRBD1. The germline V gene has CDR1 MDHEN and CDR2 SYDVKM. The CDR3 runs to 13 residues. After removal of 8 bases from V and 9 bases from J, the junction contained 9 bases not matched to a gene. CDR3 coding DNA: TGTGCCAGCCATTCCGGGGACAGGGGACAAGCTTTCTTT. Protein: CASHSGDRGQAFF.

This clonotype was recorded at least ten times. The chain combines TRBV12-3 or TRBV12-4 with TRBJ2-1; 11 nucleotides agree with TRBD1. This CDR3 has 18 residues. V shed 1 base and J 1 base; nucleotides not matched to a gene: 6. The CDR3: CASSLELGQGASYNEQFF. The CDR3 bases are TGTGCCAGCAGTTTAGAGCTAGGACAGGGGGCATCCTACAATGAGCAGTTCTTC.

This clonotype was counted ten times or more. The chain uses TRBV3-1 and TRBJ1-1, with 9 bases fitting TRBD1. This CDR3 is 16 amino acids long. The ends lost 5 bases at V and 3 bases at J; junction bases unmatched: 10. The germline CDR1 and CDR2 sequences are LGHDT and YNNKEL (reference sequence). The CDR3 DNA reads as TGTGCCAGCAGCAACAACAGGGGGCCTGGGGACACTGAAGCTTTCTTT. As protein: CASSNNRGPGDTEAFF.

There are many counts of this clonotype. The chain has TRBV6-1 and TRBJ2-6, with 15 bases fitting TRBD2. Trimming at V came to 6 bases and at J to 2 bases, leaving 8 bases not matched to a gene. Germline V gene sequence: CDR1 MNHNS, CDR2 SASEGT. This CDR3 is 19 amino acids long. The CDR3 DNA follows: TGTGCCAGCAGCCTTTTTGGACTAGCGGGGGGGCCTGGGGCCAACGTCCTGACTTTC. This codes for CASSLFGLAGGPGANVLTF.